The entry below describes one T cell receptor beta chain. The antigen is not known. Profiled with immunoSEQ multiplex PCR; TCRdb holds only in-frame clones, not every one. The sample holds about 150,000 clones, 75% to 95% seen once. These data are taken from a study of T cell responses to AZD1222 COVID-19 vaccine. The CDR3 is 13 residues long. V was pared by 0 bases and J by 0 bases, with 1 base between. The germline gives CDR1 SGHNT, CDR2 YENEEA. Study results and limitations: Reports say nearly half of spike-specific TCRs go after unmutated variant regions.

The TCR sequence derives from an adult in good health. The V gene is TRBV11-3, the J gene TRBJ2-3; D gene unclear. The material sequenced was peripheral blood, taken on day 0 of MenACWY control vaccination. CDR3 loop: CASSLDSTDTQYF. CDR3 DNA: TGTGCCAGCAGCTTAGACAGCACAGATACGCAGTATTTT. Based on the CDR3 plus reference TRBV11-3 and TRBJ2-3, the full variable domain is EAGVVQSPRYKIIEKKQPVAFWCNPISGHNTLYWYLQNLGQGPELLIRYENEEAVDDSQLPKDRFSAERLKGVDSTLKIQPAELGDSAVYLCASSLDSTDTQYFGPGTRLTVL.